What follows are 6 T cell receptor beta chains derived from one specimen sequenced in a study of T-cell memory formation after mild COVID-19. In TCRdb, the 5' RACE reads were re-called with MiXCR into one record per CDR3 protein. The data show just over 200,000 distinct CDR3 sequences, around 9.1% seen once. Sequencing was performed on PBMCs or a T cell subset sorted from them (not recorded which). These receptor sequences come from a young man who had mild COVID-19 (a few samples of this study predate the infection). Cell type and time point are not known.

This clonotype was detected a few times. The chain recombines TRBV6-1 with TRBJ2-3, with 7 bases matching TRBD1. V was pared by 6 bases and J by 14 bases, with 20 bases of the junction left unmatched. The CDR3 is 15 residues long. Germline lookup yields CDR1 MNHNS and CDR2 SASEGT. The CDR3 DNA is TGTGCCAGCAGGAATCCTTCGGACAGGTTCAATAAGAGGTATTTT. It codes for CASRNPSDRFNKRYF.

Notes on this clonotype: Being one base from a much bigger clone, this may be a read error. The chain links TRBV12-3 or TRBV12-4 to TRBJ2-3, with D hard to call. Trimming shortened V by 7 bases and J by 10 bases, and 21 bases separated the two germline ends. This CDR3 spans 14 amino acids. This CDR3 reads CASTQVYGRGAQYF. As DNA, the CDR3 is TGTGCCAGCACCCAGGTCTATGGTCGCGGTGCGCAGTATTTT.

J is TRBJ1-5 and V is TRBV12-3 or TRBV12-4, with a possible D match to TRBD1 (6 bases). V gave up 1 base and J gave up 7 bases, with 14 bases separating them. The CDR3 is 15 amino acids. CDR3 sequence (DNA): TGTGCCAGCAGTTTAGGCAGGGGTACGGGCCAGCCCCAGCATTTT. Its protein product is CASSLGRGTGQPQHF.

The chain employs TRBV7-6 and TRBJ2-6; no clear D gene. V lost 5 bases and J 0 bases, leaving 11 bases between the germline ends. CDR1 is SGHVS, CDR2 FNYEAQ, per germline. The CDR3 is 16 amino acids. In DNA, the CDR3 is TGTGCCAGCAGCAAAGAGTTGCTCTCTGGGGCCAACGTCCTGACTTTC. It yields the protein CASSKELLSGANVLTF.

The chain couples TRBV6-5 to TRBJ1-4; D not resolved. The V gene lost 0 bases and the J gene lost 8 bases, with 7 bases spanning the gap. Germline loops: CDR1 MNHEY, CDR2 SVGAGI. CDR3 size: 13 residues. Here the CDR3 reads CASSYSSKEKLFF. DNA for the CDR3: TGTGCCAGCAGTTACTCGAGTAAGGAAAAACTGTTTTTT.

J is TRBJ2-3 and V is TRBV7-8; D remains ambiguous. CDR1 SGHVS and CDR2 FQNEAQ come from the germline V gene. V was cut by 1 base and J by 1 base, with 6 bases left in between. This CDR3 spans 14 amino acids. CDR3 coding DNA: TGTGCCAGCAGCTTAGACACTGGCACAGATACGCAGTATTTT. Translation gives CASSLDTGTDTQYF.